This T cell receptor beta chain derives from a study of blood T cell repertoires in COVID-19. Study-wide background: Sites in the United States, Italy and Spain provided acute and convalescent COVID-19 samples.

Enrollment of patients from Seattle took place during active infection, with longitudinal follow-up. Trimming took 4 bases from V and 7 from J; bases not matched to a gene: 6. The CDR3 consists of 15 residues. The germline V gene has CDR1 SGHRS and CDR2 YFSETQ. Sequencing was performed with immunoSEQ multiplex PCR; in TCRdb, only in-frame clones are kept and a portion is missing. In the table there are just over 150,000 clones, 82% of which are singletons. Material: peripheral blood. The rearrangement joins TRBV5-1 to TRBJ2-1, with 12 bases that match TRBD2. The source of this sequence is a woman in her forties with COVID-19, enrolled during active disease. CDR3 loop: CASSAWTSGANEQFF. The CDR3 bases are TGCGCCAGCAGCGCCTGGACTAGCGGGGCTAATGAGCAGTTCTTC.